This TCR beta chain was profiled in a study of T cell repertoires in cytomegalovirus infection. TCRdb called the reads again in MiXCR, with one record for every CDR3 protein. The table records approximately 310,000 distinct CDR3 sequences, 20% to 25% of them present only once. This clonotype was observed many times. As yet, its antigen is unknown. Trimming at V came to 8 bases and at J to 4 bases, leaving 15 bases not matched to a gene. This CDR3 contains 19 residues. Germline V gives CDR1 SGHVS, CDR2 FNYEAQ. The sequence came from a human donor in good health (CMV status not recorded). Some clones in this sample may be carry-over from other donors' samples. The chain carries TRBV7-6 and TRBJ2-2; the match to TRBD2 covers 14 bases. The sequences come from cultured PBMCs, collected from culture after CMV antigen stimulation. The CDR3 DNA reads as TGTGCCAGCCGAACCCCCGGGACTAGCGGGAGCAAGGGCACCGGGGAGCTGTTTTTT. It specifies CASRTPGTSGSKGTGELFF.